This T cell receptor (beta chain) came from a study of shared clonotypes between healthy human individuals. Study-level findings and limits: Naive subsets usually exceeded memory subsets in estimated richness.

Of note for this clone: What it binds is not known.

Among the donors, all were Caucasian adults who lived in Nashville, Tennessee. The table came from immunoSEQ multiplex PCR; TCRdb's copy has only in-frame clones and leaves some out. The sample yields about 2 million clones, 85% to 95% seen once. Sequencing input: naive CD4+ T cells sorted from blood. Subset specified: CD45RA+ positively selected. The receptor's source is a man between 18 and 29 years old in good health.

The CDR3 DNA follows: TGTGCCAGTAGGCCTTGGGACGAGATGGAAGGCACTGAAGCTTTCTTT. It yields the protein CASRPWDEMEGTEAFF. The rearrangement uses TRBV19 and TRBJ1-1; possibly TRBD1 for D (5 bases). Germline CDR1 reads LNHDA; CDR2 reads SQIVND (reference sequence). The CDR3 contains 16 residues. Trimming removed 6 bases at V and 4 bases at J, with 21 bases between. The full variable domain, rest sourced from reference TRBV19 and TRBJ1-1, is DGGITQSPKYLFRKEGQNVTLSCEQNLNHDAMYWYRQDPGQGLRLIYYSQIVNDFQKGDIAEGYSVSREKKESFPLTVTSAQKNPTAFYLCASRPWDEMEGTEAFFGQGTRLTVV.